These 21 T cell receptor beta chains came from one sample sequenced in a study of regulatory T cells in long-lasting Graves disease. Time point indicated: newly diagnosed GD, antithyroid drugs for less than 3 months. Preparation of the TCR library used RNA extracted from PBMCs. Assembly of TCR beta libraries relied on iRepertoire HTBI primers together with Arm-PCR of CDR3 regions. TCRdb independently ran MiXCR on the multiplex PCR reads; one entry per CDR3 protein. Among hundreds of thousands of distinct CDR3 sequences listed, 15% to 20% were seen once. The same data also went into a second study, on T cells in Graves' hyperthyroidism and ophthalmopathy.

Source: peripheral blood mononuclear cells (PBMCs), taken at new diagnosis, from a patient treated with antithyroid drugs. The receptors originated from a woman between 25 and 40 years old with Graves disease.

As concerns this clonotype: Since a far larger clone is one base different, this is likely a read error. The genes are TRBV7-2 and TRBJ1-2, with D tentatively TRBD1 (6 bases). Trimming left V 8 bases short and J 8 bases short, with 18 bases between. CDR1 SGHTA and CDR2 FQGNSA come from the germline V gene. This CDR3 contains 13 residues. The CDR3 reads CASGARQGNGYTF. Here the CDR3 DNA reads TGTGCCAGCGGGGCAAGGCAGGGGAACGGCTACACCTTC.

The table lists this clonotype with a few counts. The J gene is TRBJ1-5, the V gene TRBV5-1; D possibly corresponds to TRBD1 (5 bases). Deletions cut 1 base from V and 0 bases from J, with 8 bases between. The CDR3 totals 15 residues. Germline V gene lookup returns CDR1 SGHRS and CDR2 YFSETQ. The CDR3, as DNA: TGCGCCAGCAGCTTGACTACAGGTAGCAATCAGCCCCAGCATTTT. This codes for CASSLTTGSNQPQHF.

Only a few counts were recorded for this clonotype. The chain recombines TRBV27 with TRBJ1-5; no firm D call. There are 17 residues in the CDR3. V was pared by 7 bases and J by 8 bases, with 27 bases between. Germline V CDR1 and CDR2: MNHEY, SMNVEV (reference sequence). The CDR3 DNA sequence: TGTGCCAGCATAAAGAGGCAGCAGAGTCCCCCCTTGGAGCCCCAGCATTTT. Translated, it gives CASIKRQQSPPLEPQHF.

Notes on this clonotype: One base away lies a much larger clone, so this may be a sequencing read error. The rearrangement uses TRBV27 and TRBJ1-4; D gene unclear. The V end was cut by 10 bases, the J end by 7 bases, with 16 bases between. This CDR3 is 13 amino acids long. Germline CDR1 MNHEY, CDR2 SMNVEV (reference sequence). The CDR3 loop is CANRRSLAEKLFF. CDR3 coding DNA: TGTGCCAACCGGAGATCGTTGGCTGAAAAACTGTTTTTT.

This clonotype appeared many times. The chain has TRBV12-3 or TRBV12-4 and TRBJ1-5, with 7 positions matching TRBD1. The CDR3 is 15 residues long. V dropped 1 base and J dropped 5; count of bases not matched to a gene: 5. CDR3 DNA: TGTGCCAGCAGTTTAGGGATCAGGGGGTATCAGCCCCAGCATTTT. It encodes CASSLGIRGYQPQHF.

The table lists this clonotype with a few counts. This chain's CDR3 is CASSLSEGGSYEQYF. DNA of the CDR3: TGTGCCAGCAGCTTATCGGAGGGTGGCTCCTACGAGCAGTACTTC. The rearrangement uses TRBV7-6 and TRBJ2-7, with a weak D call TRBD2 (6 bases). Germline V gives CDR1 SGHVS, CDR2 FNYEAQ. The CDR3 is 15 amino acids. V was clipped by 2 bases and J by 0 bases, with 11 bases between them.

This clonotype was observed a handful of times. In nucleotides, the CDR3 is TGTGCCAGCAGCCAAGAGGTCAGCAACTATGGCTACACCTTC. Translating gives CASSQEVSNYGYTF. The rearrangement uses TRBV14 and TRBJ1-2, with D uncertain. CDR1 SGHDN and CDR2 FVKESK come from the germline V gene. The V end lost 0 bases, the J end lost 2 bases, and 7 bases lay between the germline ends. The CDR3 is 14 residues long.

The chain recombines TRBV28 with TRBJ2-3; 9 bases are a match to TRBD2. Germline CDR1 is MDHEN and CDR2 is SYDVKM. The CDR3 spans 18 residues. Trimming at V came to 3 bases and at J to 5 bases, leaving 15 bases not matched to a gene. CDR3: CASSFPPGASGIEDTQYF. Here the CDR3 DNA reads TGTGCCAGCAGTTTCCCTCCCGGGGCTAGCGGGATTGAAGATACGCAGTATTTT.

The gene calls are TRBV3-1 and TRBJ2-7; tentatively, D is TRBD2 (6 bases). The germline CDR1 and CDR2 sequences are LGHDT and YNNKEL (reference sequence). V shed 3 bases and J shed 6 bases, with 15 bases lying between them. The CDR3 contains 14 residues. This CDR3 is CASSHRSGVFEQYF. CDR3 bases: TGTGCCAGCAGCCATAGGTCGGGAGTTTTCGAGCAGTACTTC.

The chain is built from TRBV27 and TRBJ1-5; TRBD1 agrees at 9 bases. The ends lost 5 bases at V and 2 bases at J; junction bases unmatched: 10. The CDR3 extends over 17 amino acids. The V gene's germline CDR1 is MNHEY and CDR2 SMNVEV (reference sequence). The CDR3 reads CASSPTQGARGNQPQHF. DNA of the CDR3: TGTGCCAGCAGTCCAACACAGGGGGCACGTGGCAATCAGCCCCAGCATTTT.

The gene calls are TRBV30 and TRBJ2-6; 9 bases agree with TRBD1. The CDR3 is 15 amino acids. The germline CDR1 and CDR2 sequences are GTSNPN and SVGIG (reference sequence). V dropped 8 bases and J dropped 4; count of bases not matched to a gene: 9. This chain's CDR3 is CAQPRTGAGANVLTF. The CDR3 DNA reads as TGTGCCCAACCAAGGACAGGGGCCGGGGCCAACGTCCTGACTTTC.

The chain uses TRBV7-2 and TRBJ2-7; 9 nucleotides line up with TRBD1. From germline, CDR1 is SGHTA and CDR2 FQGNSA. Trimming removed 5 bases from V and 2 bases from J; junction bases left unmatched: 10. The CDR3 runs 16 residues. DNA of the CDR3: TGTGCCAGCAGCCGCACCGACAGGGGGTCAACCTACGAGCAGTACTTC. Translated, it gives CASSRTDRGSTYEQYF.

This clonotype was recorded at least ten times. The rearrangement uses TRBV7-9 and TRBJ2-3; D may be TRBD1 (5 bases). The CDR3 is made up of 13 amino acids. In germline, CDR1 is SEHNR, CDR2 FQNEAQ (reference sequence). The V end was cut by 8 bases, the J end by 2 bases, with 11 bases between. CDR3 amino acids: CASCTGSTDTQYF. The CDR3 DNA is TGTGCCAGCTGCACAGGCTCCACAGATACGCAGTATTTT.

This clonotype came up many times. The chain employs TRBV7-2 and TRBJ2-3; D call uncertain. Germline CDR1 reads SGHTA; CDR2 reads FQGNSA. V was shortened by 1 base and J by 6 bases, with 8 bases between the two germline ends. The CDR3 loop spans 13 amino acids. CDR3: CASSLEVSDTQYF. The CDR3 bases are TGTGCCAGCAGCTTAGAAGTTTCGGATACGCAGTATTTT.

The V and J genes are TRBV25-1 and TRBJ1-2, with a weak D call TRBD1 (6 bases). The CDR3 is made up of 16 amino acids. Between the trimmed V and J ends, which lost 4 bases and 4 bases, there was a span of 19 bases. CDR1 and CDR2 (germline): MGHDK, SYGVNS. This CDR3 is CASSGAGRGGPYGYTF. For the CDR3, the DNA is TGTGCCAGCAGTGGGGCCGGCAGGGGAGGTCCCTATGGCTACACCTTC.

This clonotype was found many times. The chain employs TRBV11-2 and TRBJ2-5, with unresolved D. The CDR3 covers 15 residues. Looked up from germline, CDR1 is SGHAT and CDR2 is FQNNGV. The V end lost 2 bases, the J end lost 6 bases, and 16 bases lay between the germline ends. This CDR3 reads CASSLSMGSIQTQYF. The CDR3 coding sequence is TGTGCCAGCAGCTTAAGTATGGGGTCCATCCAGACCCAGTACTTC.

V usage is TRBV30 and J usage is TRBJ2-2; 7 bases align to TRBD2. CDR3 length: 16 amino acids. Per the germline V gene, CDR1 is GTSNPN and CDR2 is SVGIG (reference sequence). The trim removed 1 base at V and 0 bases at J, leaving 5 bases unmatched. This chain's CDR3 is CAWSGTGLSNTGELFF. In DNA, the CDR3 is TGTGCCTGGAGTGGGACGGGACTATCGAACACCGGGGAGCTGTTTTTT.

The rearrangement joins TRBV28 to TRBJ1-3; D remains ambiguous. The germline V and J ends were trimmed by 6 bases and 2 bases, with 14 bases remaining between them. CDR1 is MDHEN, CDR2 SYDVKM, per germline. This CDR3 contains 15 residues. CDR3 residues: CASSLSWTPGNTIYF. In DNA form, the CDR3 reads TGTGCCAGCAGCCTGAGCTGGACCCCTGGAAACACCATATATTTT.

This clonotype was counted a few times. One end of the junction is discordant with germline, which a read error may explain. The V call is TRBV7-3, the J call TRBJ2-3, with no clear D. The CDR3 is 16 amino acids. Germline V gives CDR1 SGHTA, CDR2 FQGTGA. The CDR3, as DNA: TGCGCCAGCAGCCCCCAAGGTTCCCCTAGCACAGATACGCAGTATTTT. Translated: CASSPQGSPSTDTQYF.

There are many counts of this clonotype. The chain has TRBV7-3 and TRBJ2-5; D is ambiguous. This CDR3 contains 16 residues. Germline V CDR1 and CDR2: SGHTA, FQGTGA. V lost 1 base and J lost 0, with 12 bases in between. The CDR3 here is CASSLKCPRDQETQYF. For the CDR3, the DNA is TGTGCCAGCAGCTTAAAGTGTCCTAGGGACCAAGAGACCCAGTACTTC.

V and J are TRBV10-3 and TRBJ2-5; no firm D call. Looked up from germline, CDR1 is ENHRY and CDR2 is SYGVKD. The germline V and J ends were trimmed by 4 bases and 4 bases, with 4 bases remaining between them. This CDR3 spans 11 amino acids. The CDR3 region is CAISGGETQYF. Here the CDR3 DNA reads TGTGCCATCAGTGGGGGAGAGACCCAGTACTTC.